These 4 T cell receptor beta chains were all obtained from the same sample, sequenced in a study of Ad26.COV2.S vaccination and SARS-CoV-2 variants. Assay: immunoSEQ multiplex PCR; the TCRdb copy retains only in-frame clones and omits some. In the table there are roughly 500,000 clones, approximately 92% of which are singletons. Treatment specified: around 19 received Ad26.COV2.S at low or high dose, single or two shots; a few received placebo; per-sample allocation not given. Collection of samples fell on day 63 after the first vaccine or placebo injection. The sample in question was peripheral blood, obtained in a trial of Ad26.COV2.S vaccine versus placebo. These receptor sequences come from a person aged 18-60 years who received the Ad26.COV2.S COVID-19 vaccine or a placebo.

The genes are TRBV10-3 and TRBJ1-1; 8 bases match TRBD1. The CDR3 spans 12 residues. Looked up from germline, CDR1 is ENHRY and CDR2 is SYGVKD. V shed 7 bases and J 4 bases; nucleotides not matched to a gene: 2. The CDR3 DNA reads as TGTGCCATCAACAGGGGGGGCACTGAAGCTTTCTTT. Translation: CAINRGGTEAFF.

The V and J genes are TRBV7-9 and TRBJ1-2; 7 nucleotides agree with TRBD1. The V segment lost 1 base and the J segment 6 bases; nucleotides outside the gene matches: 14. Germline CDR1 reads SEHNR; CDR2 reads FQNEAQ (reference sequence). The CDR3 consists of 17 residues. The CDR3 DNA reads as TGTGCCAGCAGCTTAGGGAGGGGGCAGTCGGGAAAAGATGGCTACACCTTC. This sequence encodes CASSLGRGQSGKDGYTF.

The chain joins TRBV4-3 to TRBJ1-2; D unresolved. The V gene's germline CDR1 is LGHNA and CDR2 YSLEER. The CDR3 has 15 amino acids. With 1 base removed from V and 2 bases from J, the gap between germline ends came to 11 bases. The CDR3, as DNA: TGCGCCAGCAGCCAAGGTCTAGTCTGGAACTATGGCTACACCTTC. Translating gives CASSQGLVWNYGYTF.

This sequence joins TRBV19 and TRBJ2-2; no firm D call. V was pared by 6 bases and J by 5 bases, with 10 bases between. The CDR3 has 13 residues. Germline V CDR1 and CDR2: LNHDA, SQIVND (reference sequence). Here the CDR3 DNA reads TGTGCCAGTAGCCCAGAATGGACCGGGGAGCTGTTTTTT. Encoded protein: CASSPEWTGELFF.